The 25 T cell receptor beta chains below come from one sample, sequenced in a study of blood T cell repertoires in COVID-19. TCRdb's table, derived via immunoSEQ multiplex PCR, lists solely in-frame clones and lacks some. This table has 210,000 or so clones, around nine tenths appearing once. The sample was PBMCs or T cells enriched from blood (not recorded which). The receptor set was obtained from a man under 40 who had recovered from COVID-19.

V and J are TRBV11-1 and TRBJ2-7, with D perhaps TRBD2 (7 bases). V lost 7 bases to trimming and J lost 1 base, with 14 bases between them. Germline CDR1 reads SGHAT; CDR2 reads FQDESV (reference sequence). CDR3 length: 14 residues. Here the CDR3 reads CASTLRGGSYEQYF. The CDR3 region has the DNA TGTGCCAGCACCCTTAGGGGGGGATCCTACGAGCAGTACTTC.

V and J are TRBV6-5 and TRBJ2-1, with D perhaps matching TRBD2 (7 bases). The CDR3 runs to 14 residues. Germline V gene data show CDR1 as MNHEY and CDR2 as SVGAGI. The germline V and J ends were trimmed by 0 bases and 9 bases, with 12 bases remaining between them. The CDR3 DNA reads as TGTGCCAGCAGTTACTCCGGGGGGCGGGTTGAGCAGTTCTTC. Its protein product is CASSYSGGRVEQFF.

The gene calls are TRBV11-2 and TRBJ1-5; 7 positions agree with TRBD1. The CDR3 sequence is 12 residues long. CDR1 SGHAT and CDR2 FQNNGV come from the germline V gene. V trimming: 4 bases; J trimming: 13 bases; junction bases outside the gene matches: 7. The CDR3, as DNA: TGTGCCAGCAGCTCGACGGCGGGACAGCAGCATTTT. Amino acid sequence: CASSSTAGQQHF.

In this sample, this clone turned up once. V usage is TRBV7-7 and J usage is TRBJ2-7, with 10 positions matching TRBD1. The germline V gene has CDR1 SSHAT and CDR2 FNYEAQ (reference sequence). The CDR3 totals 15 residues. Trimming cost V 5 bases and J 3 bases; bases outside gene matches: 7. CDR3 bases: TGTGCCAGCAGCGTCGGGACAGGGGAGTTCTACGAGCAGTACTTC. Its translation: CASSVGTGEFYEQYF.

J is TRBJ1-1 and V is TRBV5-1, with D possibly matching TRBD1 (5 bases). This CDR3 is 15 amino acids long. Germline V gene lookup returns CDR1 SGHRS and CDR2 YFSETQ. Trimming shortened V by 4 bases and J by 3 bases, and 16 bases separated the two germline ends. The CDR3 reads CASSLYRQSDTEAFF. The CDR3 region has the DNA TGCGCCAGCAGCCTATATCGACAGTCCGACACTGAAGCTTTCTTT.

This chain links TRBV24-1 with TRBJ2-7, with 9 bases lining up with TRBD1. Germline V gene lookup returns CDR1 KGHDR and CDR2 SFDVKD. The trim removed 4 bases at V and 5 bases at J, leaving 14 bases unmatched. This CDR3 has 17 amino acids. CDR3 coding DNA: TGTGCCACCAGTGACTCCTATGACAGGGGGGATGTAGACGAGCAGTACTTC. Protein product: CATSDSYDRGDVDEQYF.

The genes are TRBV3-1 (or the pseudogene TRBV3-2) and TRBJ2-7; D may be TRBD1 (6 bases). Trimming removed 3 bases at V and 3 bases at J, with 12 bases between. There are 14 residues in the CDR3. The germline CDR1 and CDR2 sequences are LGHDT and YNNKEL (reference sequence). The CDR3 loop reads CASSHGGGFYEQYF. The CDR3 region has the DNA TGTGCCAGCAGCCATGGGGGCGGTTTCTACGAGCAGTACTTC.

This clone was picked up one time. The chain carries TRBV2 and TRBJ2-2; possibly TRBD1 for D (5 bases). The CDR3 is made up of 14 amino acids. The V end lost 4 bases, the J end lost 2 bases, and 8 bases lay between the germline ends. Germline V CDR1 and CDR2: SNHLY, FYNNEI. CDR3 sequence (DNA): TGTGCCAGCAGTGCTGACAGCAACACCGGGGAGCTGTTTTTT. It is translated as CASSADSNTGELFF.

The chain is built from TRBV30 and TRBJ2-7; 9 positions agree with TRBD1. Trimming removed 0 bases from V and 5 bases from J; junction bases left unmatched: 14. The CDR3 spans 17 residues. CDR1 and CDR2 (germline): GTSNPN, SVGIG (reference sequence). In nucleotides, the CDR3 is TGTGCCTGGAGTGTACACGGAGGGACAGGGAGGTTTCACGAGCAGTACTTC. Translating gives CAWSVHGGTGRFHEQYF.

The J gene is TRBJ1-6, the V gene TRBV18; the match to TRBD1 covers 10 bases. The germline gives CDR1 KGHSH, CDR2 LQKENI. The ends lost 2 bases at V and 9 bases at J; junction bases unmatched: 4. This CDR3 has 15 amino acids. The CDR3 here is CASSPRRQGASPLHF. The CDR3 coding sequence is TGTGCCAGCTCACCAAGAAGACAGGGGGCTTCACCCCTCCACTTT.

This clone occurred once. This CDR3 is CASSDGQGSTGELFF. As DNA, the CDR3 is TGTGCCAGCAGTGACGGACAGGGGAGCACCGGGGAGCTGTTTTTT. This chain uses TRBV25-1 with TRBJ2-2; TRBD1 matches at 9 bases. The CDR3 sequence is 15 residues long. Germline loops: CDR1 MGHDK, CDR2 SYGVNS. V was clipped by 3 bases and J by 4 bases; unmatched bases: 3.

The chain combines TRBV7-9 with TRBJ2-1; 7 positions match TRBD2. This CDR3 spans 14 amino acids. Trimming took 0 bases from V and 8 from J; bases not matched to a gene: 4. CDR1 SEHNR and CDR2 FQNEAQ come from the germline V gene (reference sequence). The chain's CDR3 is CASSLAAGEYEQFF. CDR3 bases: TGTGCCAGCAGCTTAGCGGCGGGAGAGTATGAGCAGTTCTTC.

The chain joins TRBV19 to TRBJ1-5; D may be TRBD1 (5 bases). V lost 9 bases and J 4 bases, leaving 10 bases between the germline ends. This CDR3 is built from 12 residues. Germline-derived CDR1 and CDR2 are LNHDA and SQIVND (reference sequence). The CDR3 sequence is CASQQGNQPQHF. For the CDR3, the DNA is TGTGCCAGCCAGCAGGGTAATCAGCCCCAGCATTTT.

Concerning this clone: The junction shows a germline mismatch at one end, possibly a read error. This chain uses TRBV7-2 with TRBJ1-2; tentatively, D is TRBD1 (5 bases). Germline assignment: CDR1 SGHTA and CDR2 FQGNSA. The CDR3 spans 14 residues. Here the CDR3 reads CASSLARGTGFLFF. Here the CDR3 DNA reads TGTGCCAGCAGCTTAGCGCGGGGGACCGGTTTTCTTTTTTTC.

V and J are TRBV6-2 or TRBV6-3 and TRBJ2-5; 8 bases match TRBD1. The length of the CDR3 is 15 residues. Germline V gene lookup returns CDR1 MNHEY and CDR2 SVGEGT. With V trimmed by 5 bases and J by 5 bases, 10 bases remained unmatched. The CDR3 here is CASSRRGPRGETQYF. The CDR3 DNA follows: TGTGCCAGCAGTCGCAGGGGGCCTCGGGGGGAGACCCAGTACTTC.

The gene calls are TRBV7-2 and TRBJ2-7; 9 bases fit TRBD2. Germline V gene lookup returns CDR1 SGHTA and CDR2 FQGNSA. Unmatched junction bases numbered 8, after V lost 1 base and J lost 7 bases. The CDR3 consists of 15 residues. This chain's CDR3 is CASSLDSGGPSEQYF. CDR3 bases: TGTGCCAGCAGCTTAGATAGCGGGGGCCCTTCAGAGCAGTACTTC.

The chain carries TRBV9 and TRBJ1-4, with 9 bases aligning to TRBD1. This CDR3 is built from 15 residues. The junction had 8 bases not matched to a gene; V was cut back by 4 bases and J by 7 bases. Germline CDR1 and CDR2: SGDLS and YYNGEE. CDR3 sequence: CASSPSGTGFEKLFF. The CDR3 nucleotides read TGTGCCAGCAGCCCGTCCGGGACAGGGTTTGAAAAACTGTTTTTT. Full variable domain (rest looked up from reference TRBV9 and TRBJ1-4): DSGVTQTPKHLITATGQRVTLRCSPRSGDLSVYWYQQSLDQGLQFLIQYYNGEERAKGNILERFSAQQFPDLHSELNLSSLELGDSALYFCASSPSGTGFEKLFFGSGTQLSVL.

V gene TRBV5-4 combines with J gene TRBJ1-5; the D is unclear. Germline V gene lookup returns CDR1 SGHNT and CDR2 YYREEE (reference sequence). This CDR3 region has 11 residues. With 5 bases removed from V and 12 bases from J, the gap between germline ends came to 12 bases. The chain's CDR3 is CASSPRMSQHF. For the CDR3, the DNA is TGTGCCAGCAGTCCGCGCATGAGCCAGCATTTT.

The J gene is TRBJ2-7, the V gene TRBV2; TRBD1 aligns across 9 bases. Trimming at V came to 5 bases and at J to 5 bases, leaving 10 bases not matched to a gene. The CDR3 extends over 15 amino acids. Germline loops: CDR1 SNHLY, CDR2 FYNNEI. The CDR3 loop reads CASSHTGTGMHEQYF. For the CDR3, the DNA is TGTGCCAGCAGTCATACCGGGACAGGGATGCACGAGCAGTACTTC.

The chain carries TRBV7-2 and TRBJ2-5; D perhaps matches TRBD2 (5 bases). Per the germline V gene, CDR1 is SGHTA and CDR2 is FQGNSA. The CDR3 loop spans 14 amino acids. V shed 5 bases and J shed 0 bases, with 10 bases lying between them. The CDR3 sequence: CASSPQRYQETQYF. In DNA form, the CDR3 reads TGTGCCAGCAGCCCCCAGCGGTACCAAGAGACCCAGTACTTC.

V usage is TRBV7-9 and J usage is TRBJ2-1; 10 bases are shared with TRBD2. The germline V gene encodes CDR1 SEHNR and CDR2 FQNEAQ (reference sequence). The CDR3 runs to 17 residues. V dropped 0 bases and J dropped 7; count of bases not matched to a gene: 9. The CDR3 reads CASSLAAGGAAGNEQFF. The DNA of the CDR3 is TGTGCCAGCAGCTTAGCAGCGGGGGGGGCCGCTGGGAATGAGCAGTTCTTC.

The chain recombines TRBV19 with TRBJ1-4; perhaps TRBD1 as D (5 bases). The V gene lost 2 bases and the J gene lost 4 bases, with 8 bases spanning the gap. Germline V CDR1 and CDR2: LNHDA, SQIVND (reference sequence). There are 14 residues in the CDR3. CDR3 protein: CASSIPGGNEKLFF. CDR3 nucleotide sequence: TGTGCCAGTAGTATACCGGGGGGTAATGAAAAACTGTTTTTT.

This sequence joins TRBV19 and TRBJ1-6, with TRBD1 matching 7 bases. V lost 10 bases, J lost 1 base, and 13 bases stayed unmatched. Per the germline V gene, CDR1 is LNHDA and CDR2 is SQIVND (reference sequence). The CDR3 consists of 17 residues. CDR3 residues: CATTLGQRGSYNSPLHF. In nucleotides, the CDR3 is TGTGCCACAACCCTGGGACAGCGAGGGTCCTATAATTCACCCCTCCACTTT. The complete variable domain, with remaining parts taken from reference TRBV19 and TRBJ1-6, reads DGGITQSPKYLFRKEGQNVTLSCEQNLNHDAMYWYRQDPGQGLRLIYYSQIVNDFQKGDIAEGYSVSREKKESFPLTVTSAQKNPTAFYLCATTLGQRGSYNSPLHFGNGTRLTVT.

This clone was detected once. This rearrangement joins TRBV30 to TRBJ1-2, with 7 bases identical to TRBD1. The CDR3 loop spans 13 amino acids. The trim removed 4 bases at V and 3 bases at J, leaving 5 bases unmatched. The germline CDR1 and CDR2 sequences are GTSNPN and SVGIG (reference sequence). This CDR3 reads CAWNQQGDYGYTF. CDR3 nucleotide sequence: TGTGCCTGGAATCAGCAGGGGGACTATGGCTACACCTTC.

The chain uses TRBV2 and TRBJ2-5; D gene unclear. This CDR3 has 14 amino acids. V dropped 1 base and J dropped 1 base, with 7 bases sitting between them. CDR1 SNHLY and CDR2 FYNNEI come from the germline V gene. The CDR3 protein is CASSEGRSQETQYF. The CDR3 DNA reads as TGTGCCAGCAGTGAAGGCAGATCCCAAGAGACCCAGTACTTC.